Following are 10 T cell receptor beta chains from one sample sequenced in a study of cytomegalovirus exposure and HLA in healthy donors listed by TCRdb under 2017. The library was generated by the immunoSEQ multiplex PCR assay. For the multiplex PCR, a mixture combining 60 forward primers for TCR Vbeta segments and 13 reverse primers for TCR Jbeta segments was used. Imported from immuneACCESS, the table was reduced by TCRdb to in-frame sequences with V and J called. These copies leave out some clones; in studies compared against another copy, an unresolved V gene accounts for under half, and the cause of the remainder is not known. The sample's own table lists just under 80,000 clones. The top ten constitute 3.5% to 4% of the sample. Material for sequencing was PBMCs. The source of these receptors is a young man in good health and CMV-seropositive.

This rearrangement joins TRBV5-1 to TRBJ2-4, with D tentatively TRBD2 (6 bases). The V and J ends lost 3 bases and 5 bases respectively, with 15 bases between them. CDR1 and CDR2 from the germline V gene are SGHRS and YFSETQ. This CDR3 comprises 15 residues. This chain's CDR3 is CASSSRTIFQNIQYF. Written as DNA, the CDR3 is TGCGCCAGCAGCTCGAGGACTATTTTTCAAAACATTCAGTACTTC.

This chain uses TRBV5-6 with TRBJ2-1; 13 nucleotides agree with TRBD2. The CDR3 is 15 amino acids. Germline V gene lookup returns CDR1 SGHDT and CDR2 YYEEEE. Germline trimming cut 3 bases from V and 7 bases from J; bases unmatched to any gene: 4. CDR3 bases: TGTGCCAGCAGCTCACTAGCGGGGGGGCCAAATGAGCAGTTCTTC. This encodes CASSSLAGGPNEQFF.

This chain links TRBV6-1 with TRBJ1-4, with TRBD1 identical over 9 bases. There are 16 residues in the CDR3. The germline V gene encodes CDR1 MNHNS and CDR2 SASEGT. Trimming cost V 3 bases and J 5 bases; bases outside gene matches: 7. CDR3 region: CASSDIPGQGNEKLFF. The CDR3 nucleotides are TGTGCCAGCAGTGACATTCCGGGACAGGGAAATGAAAAACTGTTTTTT.

The J gene is TRBJ1-2, the V gene TRBV18; the D gene is possibly TRBD1 (6 bases). The CDR3 runs to 15 residues. V shed 6 bases and J shed 2 bases, with 16 bases lying between them. The germline V gene encodes CDR1 KGHSH and CDR2 LQKENI. The CDR3 DNA is TGTGCCAGCTCGCCCACCCCGGACAGCAACTATGGCTACACCTTC. Its translation: CASSPTPDSNYGYTF.

The V call is TRBV6-4, the J call TRBJ2-7, with 9 bases lining up with TRBD2. V lost 4 bases and J lost 2; bases outside the gene matches: 18. The CDR3 contains 19 residues. Germline assignment: CDR1 MRHNA and CDR2 SNTAGT. The CDR3, as DNA: TGTGCCAGCAGTGCCCGCACTAGCGGGCCCCGTATGATGACCTACGAGCAGTACTTC. The encoded protein is CASSARTSGPRMMTYEQYF.

Here the CDR3 reads CAWSRQGNTEAFF. The DNA for the CDR3 is TGTGCCTGGAGTAGACAGGGTAACACTGAAGCTTTCTTT. The J gene is TRBJ1-1, the V gene TRBV30; 7 positions match TRBD1. With 2 bases clipped from V and 2 bases from J, the junction kept 2 bases outside the gene matches. This CDR3 region has 13 residues. Germline loops: CDR1 GTSNPN, CDR2 SVGIG (reference sequence).

The chain uses TRBV9 and TRBJ1-2; D ambiguous. Between the trimmed V and J ends, which lost 4 bases and 7 bases, there was a span of 20 bases. The CDR3 is 15 residues long. Per germline, CDR1 SGDLS and CDR2 YYNGEE. CDR3 loop: CASSQFGGSVPGYTF. Written as DNA, the CDR3 is TGTGCCAGCAGCCAGTTCGGAGGGTCAGTACCTGGCTACACCTTC.

Here the CDR3 DNA reads TGCAGCGGGGGGACAGGAGTCTATGGCTACACCTTC. This gives the protein CSGGTGVYGYTF. The rearrangement joins TRBV29-1 to TRBJ1-2; 8 positions agree with TRBD1. Germline V gene data show CDR1 as SQVTM and CDR2 as ANQGSEA. V shed 7 bases and J 4 bases; nucleotides not matched to a gene: 5. This CDR3 comprises 12 residues.

The gene calls are TRBV19 and TRBJ2-2, with D perhaps TRBD1 (5 bases). Per the germline V gene, CDR1 is LNHDA and CDR2 is SQIVND (reference sequence). V was pared by 6 bases and J by 1 base, with 9 bases between. This CDR3 has 14 residues. Here the CDR3 reads CASSITGNTGELFF. Written as DNA, the CDR3 is TGTGCCAGTAGCATAACAGGGAACACCGGGGAGCTGTTTTTT.

V and J are TRBV11-2 and TRBJ1-2, with 7 bases that match TRBD1. V lost 5 bases and J lost 8; bases outside the gene matches: 14. The length of the CDR3 is 15 residues. Germline CDR1 is SGHAT and CDR2 is FQNNGV. CDR3 protein: CASSSWTGPALGYTF. In DNA form, the CDR3 reads TGTGCCAGCAGCAGCTGGACAGGACCCGCTCTGGGCTACACCTTC.